This T cell receptor (beta chain) originates from a study of PD-1 and CTLA-4 blockade in melanoma (dated by TCRdb to the early 2020s). Regarding the complete study: In patients with melanoma, the study measured the effects of PD-1 blockade versus CTLA-4 blockade on the melanoma-reactive CD8 T cell response.

In the case of this clone: This clone's antigen is unknown. No clone much larger than this one lies a single base away; base qualities are absent.

Libraries were constructed by the immunoSEQ multiplex PCR assay. TCRdb took over this immuneACCESS table, retaining in-frame rearrangements with V and J assigned. Such tables are incomplete; in checked studies, under half of the missing clones stem from an unresolved V gene, and the remainder is unexplained. For this sample the table gives about 31,000 clones, of which around 93% were detected only once. The biggest ten clones account for about 8% of the sample. V and J are truncated by 4 bases and 3 bases respectively, leaving an intervening sequence of 11 bases. The CDR3 measures 13 amino acids from cysteine to phenylalanine. The sequence is cut down to CDR3 DNA, 39 bases in frame from base 1. CDR1 and CDR2 were assigned from the germline V gene (reference sequence) as SGHKS and YYEKEE.

The chain joins TRBV5-5 to TRBJ2-7; possibly the D gene is TRBD2, per 5 matching bases. This specimen was CD8+ T cells from peripheral blood, taken from a patient given anti-PD-1 treatment. The TCR originated in a human donor with melanoma. The sequence in DNA is TGTGCCAGCAGCCCTGGACTGAACTACGAGCAGTACTTC. Its protein is CASSPGLNYEQYF.